The present T cell receptor (beta chain) was sequenced within a study of OX40 agonist ivuxolimab in advanced cancers. Trimming shortened V by 0 bases and J by 2 bases, and 9 bases separated the two germline ends. Germline V gene lookup returns CDR1 SGHRS and CDR2 YFSETQ. This CDR3 has 14 amino acids. Only in-frame clones appear in the TCRdb table, and some are missing; sequencing was by immunoSEQ multiplex PCR. Among some 64,000 clones, 85% to 95% were seen once, and the ten largest hold around a quarter. Note on this clone: Its antigen is as yet unknown.

Study conclusions and caveats: There were, on average, more expanded clones in CD8+ T cells than in CD4+.

The chain links TRBV5-1 to TRBJ2-7; D unresolved. Specimen: CD4+ or CD8+ T cells sorted from blood, collected in a trial of the OX40 agonist ivuxolimab. This clonotype was sampled from an adult with an advanced solid tumor such as melanoma, head and neck, liver or kidney cancer. CDR3 region: CASSLVGSPYEQYF. The CDR3 coding sequence is TGCGCCAGCAGCTTGGTCGGATCCCCCTACGAGCAGTACTTC. The full variable domain, rest sourced from reference TRBV5-1 and TRBJ2-7, is KAGVTQTPRYLIKTRGQQVTLSCSPISGHRSVSWYQQTPGQGLQFLFEYFSETQRNKGNFPGRFSGRQFSNSRSEMNVSTLELGDSALYLCASSLVGSPYEQYFGPGTRLTVT.